The subject of this entry is one TCR beta chain. The V end lost 3 bases, the J end lost 5 bases, and 13 bases lay between the germline ends. This CDR3 has 14 amino acids. Germline loops: CDR1 KGHSH, CDR2 LQKENI. The method was immunoSEQ multiplex PCR; TCRdb's version includes in-frame clones alone and lacks a portion of them. In the table there are about 180,000 clones, around nine tenths of which are singletons. This specimen comes from a study of blood T cell repertoires in COVID-19. Overall study: PBMCs, B-cell-depleted T cells, or T cells provided the cDNA or gDNA that made up the material.

This receptor was taken from a woman in her seventies with COVID-19, enrolled during active disease. This chain links TRBV18 with TRBJ2-5; TRBD2 is a possible D gene (5 bases). The sample consisted of peripheral blood. The CDR3 protein is CASSPAGSGETQYF. The CDR3 DNA reads as TGTGCCAGCTCACCTGCGGGCTCGGGGGAGACCCAGTACTTC.